The present entry profiles one TCR beta chain with its context. Source study methods: Amplification with reference gene primers provided the estimates of nucleated cell counts. Profiled with immunoSEQ multiplex PCR; TCRdb holds only in-frame clones, not every one. V and J calls and clone size follow that table, whereas D and trimming were derived from the DNA. Counted here are under 500,000 clones, around 90% occurring once; the ten biggest clones make up just under 2%. The data were taken from a study of blood T cell repertoires in COVID-19. For the study at large: Sample material is recorded as cDNA or gDNA derived from T cells, B-cell-depleted T cells, or PBMCs.

CDR1 is SGHRS and CDR2 is YFSETQ in the germline V gene. Trimming took 3 bases from V and 4 from J; bases not matched to a gene: 4. The CDR3 is 14 amino acids. Participants were aged about 18 to 89 years, lived in roughly 25 US areas, and enrolled virtually. Sequenced input: PBMCs or T cells enriched from blood (not recorded which). The origin of this receptor is a woman between 18 and 30 years old with acute COVID-19. The V call is TRBV5-1, the J call TRBJ2-3; 8 bases agree with TRBD2. CDR3 loop: CASSWTSIADTQYF. As DNA, the CDR3 is TGCGCCAGCAGCTGGACTAGCATCGCAGATACGCAGTATTTT.